These 27 T cell receptor beta chains were all obtained from the same sample, sequenced in a study of OX40 agonist ivuxolimab in advanced cancers. Here immunoSEQ multiplex PCR was the method, and the copy in TCRdb shows in-frame clones only, minus some. The sample has tens of thousands of clones; roughly 84% are singletons. The specimen comprised CD4+ or CD8+ T cells sorted from blood, sampled in a trial of the OX40 agonist ivuxolimab. The receptors originated from an adult with an advanced solid tumor such as melanoma, head and neck, liver or kidney cancer.

The chain combines TRBV7-9 with TRBJ1-1, with a possible D match to TRBD1 (6 bases). The CDR3 spans 13 residues. Germline values: CDR1 SEHNR, CDR2 FQNEAQ (reference sequence). Deletions cut 4 bases from V and 10 bases from J, with 16 bases between. CDR3 loop: CASSSWTAVVAFF. CDR3 nucleotide sequence: TGTGCCAGCAGCTCGTGGACAGCCGTGGTAGCTTTCTTT.

V usage is TRBV6-1 and J usage is TRBJ1-5; 7 nucleotides agree with TRBD1. Germline V gives CDR1 MNHNS, CDR2 SASEGT. The CDR3 consists of 15 residues. J lost 2 bases, V lost 4 bases, and 5 bases had no gene match. For the CDR3, the DNA is TGTGCCAGCAGTGCGACAGGGACTGGCAATCAGCCCCAGCATTTT. Translating it yields CASSATGTGNQPQHF.

This chain joins TRBV4-1 and TRBJ1-1; no definite D call. This CDR3 is built from 15 residues. Germline CDR1 reads MGHRA; CDR2 reads YSYEKL. The germline V and J ends were trimmed by 2 bases and 1 base, with 11 bases remaining between them. The CDR3 reads CASSQPTRQNTEAFF. CDR3 nucleotide sequence: TGCGCCAGCAGCCAACCCACTAGACAGAACACTGAAGCTTTCTTT.

A remark on this clone: Its ends do not fully match the called genes, so a read error is possible. The CDR3 nucleotides are TGTGCTAGCAGCTTGGAGGCCTCAGATACGCAGTATTTT. Translated: CASSLEASDTQYF. The rearrangement joins TRBV7-7 to TRBJ2-3; tentatively, D is TRBD2 (5 bases). The CDR3 contains 13 residues. Germline lookup yields CDR1 SSHAT and CDR2 FNYEAQ (reference sequence). Complete variable domain (other parts from reference TRBV7-7 and TRBJ2-3): GAGVSQSPRYKVTKRGQDVTLRCDPISSHATLYWYQQALGQGPEFLTYFNYEAQPDKSGLPSDRFSAERPEGSISTLTIQRTEQRDSAMYRCASSLEASDTQYFGPGTRLTVL.

The CDR3 DNA sequence: TGCAGCGTTGAGGGCGTAGGGGGGATTGGCACAGATACGCAGTATTTT. Amino acid sequence: CSVEGVGGIGTDTQYF. The chain uses TRBV29-1 and TRBJ2-3; D assignment may be TRBD1 or TRBD2 (6 bases each). Germline assignment: CDR1 SQVTM and CDR2 ANQGSEA. The CDR3 spans 16 residues. The germline V and J ends were trimmed by 3 bases and 1 base, with 17 bases remaining between them.

The chain links TRBV19 to TRBJ1-5; 8 nucleotides agree with TRBD1. The V gene's germline CDR1 is LNHDA and CDR2 SQIVND (reference sequence). There are 13 residues in the CDR3. V shed 9 bases, J shed 3 bases, and the junction held 4 bases outside the gene matches. Here the CDR3 reads CASNRGINQPQHF. The CDR3 coding sequence is TGTGCCAGCAACAGGGGGATCAATCAGCCCCAGCATTTT.

The V gene is TRBV5-6, the J gene TRBJ2-2; D assignment may be TRBD1 or TRBD2 (5 bases each). Trimming shortened V by 2 bases and J by 5 bases, and 10 bases separated the two germline ends. The CDR3 runs 14 residues. Germline CDR1 and CDR2: SGHDT and YYEEEE. The CDR3 spells CASSFRDGTGELFF. The CDR3 bases are TGTGCCAGCAGCTTTCGGGACGGGACCGGGGAGCTGTTTTTT. The variable domain in full, completed from reference TRBV5-6 and TRBJ2-2, reads DAGVTQSPTHLIKTRGQQVTLRCSPKSGHDTVSWYQQALGQGPQFIFQYYEEEERQRGNFPDRFSGHQFPNYSSELNVNALLLGDSALYLCASSFRDGTGELFFGEGSRLTVL.

This sequence joins TRBV7-6 and TRBJ1-5; D gene unclear. CDR1 and CDR2 from the germline V gene are SGHVS and FNYEAQ. V lost 5 bases and J 5 bases, leaving 13 bases between the germline ends. This CDR3 has 14 amino acids. The CDR3 loop is CASSPGSLDQPQHF. The CDR3 region has the DNA TGTGCCAGCAGCCCCGGGAGTTTAGATCAGCCCCAGCATTTT.

This chain links TRBV29-1 with TRBJ2-3, with D possibly TRBD1 on 6 matching bases. This CDR3 has 14 residues. V was shortened by 0 bases and J by 5 bases, with 12 bases between the two germline ends. CDR1 and CDR2 from the germline V gene are SQVTM and ANQGSEA. CDR3 DNA sequence: TGCAGCGTTGAAGATACTGGACAGAGAGATACGCAGTATTTT. It is translated as CSVEDTGQRDTQYF.

The chain combines TRBV11-3 with TRBJ2-5, with D tentatively TRBD1 (6 bases). Per the germline V gene, CDR1 is SGHNT and CDR2 is YENEEA. The V gene lost 1 base and the J gene lost 1 base, with 7 bases spanning the gap. There are 14 residues in the CDR3. The CDR3 sequence is CASSLGQAQETQYF. CDR3 in DNA: TGTGCCAGCAGCTTAGGACAGGCCCAAGAGACCCAGTACTTC.

The chain combines TRBV18 with TRBJ2-3; possible D gene TRBD1, 5 bases. The CDR3 sequence is 17 residues long. V was cut by 1 base and J by 0 bases, with 14 bases left in between. Germline assignment: CDR1 KGHSH and CDR2 LQKENI. CDR3 in amino acids: CASSPRTGVPSTDTQYF. The CDR3 nucleotides are TGTGCCAGCTCACCACGAACAGGAGTTCCTAGCACAGATACGCAGTATTTT.

The rearrangement links TRBV5-1 to TRBJ2-1, with 8 bases aligning to TRBD1. The trim removed 5 bases at V and 4 bases at J, leaving 8 bases unmatched. This CDR3 has 15 residues. Germline lookup yields CDR1 SGHRS and CDR2 YFSETQ. The CDR3, as DNA: TGCGCCAGCAGGCCTTGGCAGGGGGCATACAATGAGCAGTTCTTC. This codes for CASRPWQGAYNEQFF.

The chain employs TRBV29-1 and TRBJ2-3; 15 bases line up with TRBD2. Trimming took 7 bases from V and 0 from J; bases not matched to a gene: 5. Germline CDR1 and CDR2: SQVTM and ANQGSEA. The CDR3 consists of 16 residues. The CDR3 DNA is TGCAGCGGTGGACTAGCGGGGGGGCGAAGCACAGATACGCAGTATTTT. Protein sequence: CSGGLAGGRSTDTQYF.

The chain couples TRBV18 to TRBJ1-2; 7 nucleotides line up with TRBD1. The CDR3 length is 15 residues. Germline-derived CDR1 and CDR2 are KGHSH and LQKENI. J was trimmed by 4 bases and V by 1 base; bases with no gene match: 6. The DNA of the CDR3 is TGTGCCAGCTCACCACAACAGGGGTCTCTCTATGGCTACACCTTC. Residues: CASSPQQGSLYGYTF.

The rearrangement links TRBV4-2 to TRBJ2-7, with 11 bases aligning to TRBD2. After removal of 4 bases from V and 1 base from J, the junction contained 0 bases not matched to a gene. The CDR3 extends over 14 amino acids. The V gene's germline CDR1 is LGHNA and CDR2 YNFKEQ. This CDR3 reads CASSRLAGSYEQYF. DNA for the CDR3: TGTGCCAGCAGCCGACTAGCGGGATCCTACGAGCAGTACTTC.

This chain connects TRBV5-4 to TRBJ1-2; D unresolved. Germline values: CDR1 SGHNT, CDR2 YYREEE (reference sequence). The CDR3 has 14 residues. V dropped 7 bases and J dropped 3 bases, with 16 bases sitting between them. CDR3 in DNA: TGTGCCAGCGCCCTGGGAGGGTGGGACTATGGCTACACCTTC. Residues: CASALGGWDYGYTF.

The rearrangement uses TRBV29-1 and TRBJ2-3, with D possibly being TRBD1 (5 bases). The CDR3 extends over 12 amino acids. Looked up from germline, CDR1 is SQVTM and CDR2 is ANQGSEA. Trimming took off 7 bases at V and 5 bases at J, with 13 bases between the two ends. CDR3 protein: CSERGREDTQYF. The CDR3 nucleotides read TGCAGCGAAAGGGGCAGAGAAGATACGCAGTATTTT.

V is TRBV4-3 and J is TRBJ2-2; D assignment may be TRBD1 or TRBD2 (5 bases each). Germline CDR1 reads LGHNA; CDR2 reads YSLEER. V was shortened by 0 bases and J by 9 bases, with 14 bases between the two germline ends. The CDR3 length is 15 residues. CDR3 protein: CASSQDFMGDRELFF. CDR3 in DNA: TGCGCCAGCAGCCAAGATTTCATGGGGGACCGGGAGCTGTTTTTT.

To note about this clone: This sample also contains other DNA sequences that code for the same CDR3. CDR3 DNA sequence: TGTGCCAGCAGCTTCCAGGGAACTGGGGCCAACGTCCTGACTTTC. It codes for CASSFQGTGANVLTF. The chain is built from TRBV11-2 and TRBJ2-6; D perhaps matches TRBD1 (5 bases). The germline V gene has CDR1 SGHAT and CDR2 FQNNGV. Trimming took off 3 bases at V and 2 bases at J, with 8 bases between the two ends. This CDR3 region has 15 residues.

This chain links TRBV6-6 with TRBJ2-1; 7 positions agree with TRBD2. CDR3 length equals 15 residues. J lost 8 bases, V lost 2 bases, and 9 bases had no gene match. The germline V gene encodes CDR1 MNHNY and CDR2 SVGAGI (reference sequence). CDR3 in DNA: TGTGCCAGCAGTTACGATGCTGGCGGGAGCGATGAGCAGTTCTTC. This codes for CASSYDAGGSDEQFF.

This clone was seen once. At one end, the junction sequence differs from germline, possibly due to a read error. The gene calls are TRBV5-1 and TRBJ2-7; D is uncertain. This CDR3 is built from 16 residues. CDR1 is SGHRS and CDR2 is YFSETQ in the germline V gene. DNA of the CDR3: TGCGCCAGCAGCTTGGATCCGGGTGCGAGCTCCGACGAGCAGTACTTC. Residues: CASSLDPGASSDEQYF.

The gene calls are TRBV6-1 and TRBJ1-1; D is unclear. The CDR3 contains 11 residues. Germline lookup yields CDR1 MNHNS and CDR2 SASEGT. Trimming left V 7 bases short and J 5 bases short, with 8 bases between. CDR3 in amino acids: CASTDWTEAFF. The CDR3, as DNA: TGTGCCAGCACTGACTGGACTGAAGCTTTCTTT.

The table lists this clone with a count of one. V usage is TRBV11-2 and J usage is TRBJ2-5; D assignment may be TRBD1 or TRBD2 (6 bases each). Trimming cost V 4 bases and J 1 base, with 16 bases left between them. The V gene's germline CDR1 is SGHAT and CDR2 FQNNGV. This CDR3 has 16 amino acids. The CDR3 region is CASSSLGGGLQETQYF. CDR3 nucleotides: TGTGCCAGCAGCTCCCTCGGAGGGGGGCTCCAAGAGACCCAGTACTTC. Looking up the rest from reference TRBV11-2 and TRBJ2-5 gives the full variable domain: EAGVAQSPRYKIIEKRQSVAFWCNPISGHATLYWYQQILGQGPKLLIQFQNNGVVDDSQLPKDRFSAERLKGVDSTLKIQPAKLEDSAVYLCASSSLGGGLQETQYFGPGTRLLVL.

CDR3 nucleotides: TGCGCCAGCAGCTTGGGGGACCGGAATCAGCCCCAGCATTTT. It encodes CASSLGDRNQPQHF. The rearrangement uses TRBV5-1 and TRBJ1-5; perhaps TRBD1 as D (5 bases). The germline V gene encodes CDR1 SGHRS and CDR2 YFSETQ. The CDR3 is 14 amino acids. V lost 0 bases and J 4 bases, leaving 8 bases between the germline ends.

This rearrangement joins TRBV5-4 to TRBJ1-1; D not resolved. The length of the CDR3 is 14 residues. Germline CDR1 is SGHNT and CDR2 is YYREEE (reference sequence). The V end was cut by 4 bases, the J end by 1 base, with 11 bases between. Here the CDR3 DNA reads TGTGCCAGCAGCCTCCTTTATCCGAACACTGAAGCTTTCTTT. It codes for CASSLLYPNTEAFF.

As DNA, the CDR3 is TGTGCCAGCAGCAAAATCCTGGGAGATACGCAGTATTTT. Translated, it gives CASSKILGDTQYF. This rearrangement joins TRBV7-9 to TRBJ2-3; D remains unclear. This CDR3 is 13 amino acids long. The V end was cut by 5 bases, the J end by 5 bases, with 11 bases between. The germline CDR1 and CDR2 sequences are SEHNR and FQNEAQ (reference sequence).

This chain joins TRBV5-1 and TRBJ2-3; possible D gene TRBD1, 6 bases. CDR1 is SGHRS and CDR2 is YFSETQ in the germline V gene. CDR3 size: 14 residues. The V and J ends lost 0 bases and 3 bases respectively, with 8 bases between them. The CDR3 coding sequence is TGCGCCAGCAGCTTGGACAGGGTAACAGATACGCAGTATTTT. Amino acids: CASSLDRVTDTQYF.